These 27 T cell receptor beta chains share one sample of origin, sequenced in a study of beta chain features in type 1 diabetes. Reverse transcribing all isolated RNA meant expressed TCRB transcripts were sequenced. The repertoire was sequenced with immunoSEQ multiplex PCR; TCRdb's copy has only in-frame clones and lacks some. The data contain around 450,000 clones, 10% to 12% of them seen just once; the ten biggest clones take up over 0.04%. The specimen sequenced was naive CD4+ T cells from blood. The receptor set was obtained from a woman under 30 in good health.

This clone was seen more than once but under ten times. The chain combines TRBV27 with TRBJ2-5; D might be TRBD2 (6 bases). V lost 2 bases and J lost 2, with 9 bases in between. Germline V lookup: CDR1 MNHEY, CDR2 SMNVEV (reference sequence). This CDR3 contains 14 residues. CDR3 nucleotides: TGTGCCAGCAGTTTAGGCGGGGAACAAGAGACCCAGTACTTC. Translation gives CASSLGGEQETQYF.

This clone was seen a few times. The chain couples TRBV6-1 to TRBJ1-2; a weak D match, TRBD1 (6 bases). The CDR3 is 14 residues long. Germline loops: CDR1 MNHNS, CDR2 SASEGT. V was cut by 1 base and J by 4 bases, with 10 bases left in between. The CDR3 sequence is CASSEVVRGYGYTF. CDR3 nucleotides: TGTGCCAGCAGTGAAGTGGTCAGGGGCTATGGCTACACCTTC.

A few counts support this clone. V and J are TRBV29-1 and TRBJ2-1, with 14 nucleotides matching TRBD2. The CDR3 totals 17 residues. The V gene end was trimmed by 6 bases and the J gene end by 1 base; junction bases not matched to a gene: 8. The V gene's germline CDR1 is SQVTM and CDR2 ANQGSEA. This CDR3 is CSVAGTSGRASYNEQFF. The CDR3 DNA sequence: TGCAGCGTGGCCGGGACTAGCGGGAGAGCGTCCTACAATGAGCAGTTCTTC.

About this clone itself: The sample contains more than one DNA sequence encoding this CDR3. The rearrangement links TRBV25-1 to TRBJ1-2; D not resolved. The CDR3 covers 11 residues. V was pared by 4 bases and J by 5 bases, with 5 bases between. The V gene's germline CDR1 is MGHDK and CDR2 SYGVNS. CDR3 sequence (DNA): TGTGCCAGCAGTGCTGGGTATGGCTACACCTTC. It encodes CASSAGYGYTF.

The chain combines TRBV4-2 with TRBJ1-2; no clear D. Trimming left V 3 bases short and J 6 bases short, with 11 bases between. The CDR3 is 13 residues long. Germline-derived CDR1 and CDR2 are LGHNA and YNFKEQ. As DNA, the CDR3 is TGTGCCAGCAGCCACACCACTGGGGATGGCTACACCTTC. This codes for CASSHTTGDGYTF.

This clone occurred a few times. The chain is built from TRBV7-2 and TRBJ1-4; D is unresolved. There are 13 residues in the CDR3. V lost 5 bases and J lost 5, with 9 bases in between. CDR1 SGHTA and CDR2 FQGNSA come from the germline V gene. The CDR3: CASSQTGNEKLFF. CDR3 nucleotide sequence: TGTGCCAGCAGCCAAACCGGAAATGAAAAACTGTTTTTT.

The genes are TRBV20-1 and TRBJ2-5; D perhaps matches TRBD2 (5 bases). This CDR3 contains 11 residues. Trimming took 6 bases from V and 7 from J, leaving 12 bases between them. Germline V lookup: CDR1 DFQATT, CDR2 SNEGSKA (reference sequence). The CDR3 protein is CSARSGLTQYF. CDR3 DNA sequence: TGCAGTGCCAGGTCAGGACTGACCCAGTACTTC.

J is TRBJ2-1 and V is TRBV6-1, with 12 bases identical to TRBD2. The V segment lost 2 bases and the J segment 3 bases; nucleotides outside the gene matches: 5. The CDR3 spans 17 residues. Germline V gene sequence: CDR1 MNHNS, CDR2 SASEGT. The CDR3 nucleotides read TGTGCCAGCAGTGAAACCCCGACTAGCGGGGGCTACAATGAGCAGTTCTTC. Its protein is CASSETPTSGGYNEQFF.

This clone came up a few times. The chain links TRBV11-2 to TRBJ2-1; D uncertain. The ends were cut back, 2 bases at V and 4 bases at J, with 12 bases in the middle. Germline V lookup: CDR1 SGHAT, CDR2 FQNNGV. The length of the CDR3 is 15 residues. DNA of the CDR3: TGTGCCAGCAGCTTAACGAAGGATAGTTACAATGAGCAGTTCTTC. Amino acid sequence: CASSLTKDSYNEQFF.

The V gene is TRBV5-1, the J gene TRBJ2-1, with 7 bases aligning to TRBD1. The CDR3 runs 15 residues. With 4 bases clipped from V and 1 base from J, the junction kept 5 bases outside the gene matches. Germline CDR1 SGHRS, CDR2 YFSETQ. The CDR3 region is CASSPRTGSYNEQFF. The DNA for the CDR3 is TGCGCCAGCAGCCCGCGGACAGGATCCTACAATGAGCAGTTCTTC.

V gene TRBV9 combines with J gene TRBJ1-4, with TRBD1 matching over 9 bases. V shed 0 bases and J 5 bases; nucleotides not matched to a gene: 2. Germline V lookup: CDR1 SGDLS, CDR2 YYNGEE. The CDR3 extends over 15 amino acids. The CDR3 nucleotides are TGTGCCAGCAGCGTAGGTGGGACAGGGAATGAAAAACTGTTTTTT. This translates into CASSVGGTGNEKLFF.

This clone was detected a few times. The chain carries TRBV7-2 and TRBJ2-5; possible D gene TRBD1, 7 bases. The CDR3 has 16 residues. Trimming cost V 6 bases and J 3 bases, with 20 bases left between them. CDR1 is SGHTA, CDR2 FQGNSA, per germline. CDR3 nucleotide sequence: TGTGCCAGCAGTTACCGCGGGACAGCAAAAAAAGAGACCCAGTACTTC. Translation gives CASSYRGTAKKETQYF.

The genes are TRBV25-1 and TRBJ2-7; D may correspond to TRBD1 or TRBD2 (5 bases each). Germline assignment: CDR1 MGHDK and CDR2 SYGVNS. V was pared by 3 bases and J by 3 bases, with 12 bases between. The CDR3 extends over 14 amino acids. For the CDR3, the DNA is TGTGCCAGCAGTGAGAGGGGCAGTTACTACGAGCAGTACTTC. This codes for CASSERGSYYEQYF.

The chain uses TRBV27 and TRBJ2-1; D gene unclear. V lost 8 bases and J 0 bases, leaving 8 bases between the germline ends. The germline gives CDR1 MNHEY, CDR2 SMNVEV (reference sequence). This CDR3 region has 13 residues. CDR3 region: CASGLSSYNEQFF. The CDR3 bases are TGTGCCAGCGGCCTTAGCTCCTACAATGAGCAGTTCTTC.

As for this clone: Different DNA sequences within this sample yield the same CDR3. The chain combines TRBV29-1 with TRBJ2-3; D might be TRBD1 (5 bases). The CDR3 has 12 residues. Germline V CDR1 and CDR2: SQVTM, ANQGSEA. Trimming shortened V by 3 bases and J by 3 bases, and 7 bases separated the two germline ends. CDR3 region: CSVEQGTDTQYF. CDR3 nucleotides: TGCAGCGTTGAGCAGGGAACAGATACGCAGTATTTT.

In this sample, this clone turned up a few times. V and J are TRBV28 and TRBJ2-3; D not certain. In germline, CDR1 is MDHEN, CDR2 SYDVKM. This CDR3 is 15 amino acids long. The germline V and J ends were trimmed by 4 bases and 1 base, with 12 bases remaining between them. CDR3 coding DNA: TGTGCCAGCAGTTCAGGCGGCACGGGCACAGATACGCAGTATTTT. Protein sequence: CASSSGGTGTDTQYF.

The rearrangement joins TRBV2 to TRBJ1-2; weak D call: TRBD1 (5 bases). V dropped 5 bases and J dropped 3 bases, with 10 bases sitting between them. This CDR3 has 13 amino acids. CDR1 is SNHLY, CDR2 FYNNEI, per germline. The CDR3 is CASSPRGDYGYTF. For the CDR3, the DNA is TGTGCCAGCAGTCCCCGAGGGGACTATGGCTACACCTTC. The full variable domain, completed using reference TRBV2 and TRBJ1-2, is EPEVTQTPSHQVTQMGQEVILRCVPISNHLYFYWYRQILGQKVEFLVSFYNNEISEKSEIFDDQFSVERPDGSNFTLKIRSTKLEDSAMYFCASSPRGDYGYTFGSGTRLTVV.

This clone was picked up a small number of times. The chain combines TRBV19 with TRBJ2-1; TRBD2 is a possible D gene (6 bases). The CDR3 has 15 residues. Germline loops: CDR1 LNHDA, CDR2 SQIVND (reference sequence). Trimming took off 3 bases at V and 2 bases at J, with 11 bases between the two ends. CDR3 DNA sequence: TGTGCCAGTAGTATTAACCAGCGGGCCTACAATGAGCAGTTCTTC. Translation gives CASSINQRAYNEQFF.

This clone appeared a few times. V is TRBV29-1 and J is TRBJ2-3, with TRBD1 as a possible D gene (6 bases). The germline V and J ends were trimmed by 7 bases and 0 bases, with 11 bases remaining between them. Germline V lookup: CDR1 SQVTM, CDR2 ANQGSEA. The CDR3 contains 13 residues. The CDR3 DNA follows: TGCAGCGGGCGGACAGCCAGCACAGATACGCAGTATTTT. Protein: CSGRTASTDTQYF.

The chain has TRBV2 and TRBJ2-5; 10 nucleotides align to TRBD2. Germline CDR1 reads SNHLY; CDR2 reads FYNNEI. This CDR3 region has 13 residues. V lost 6 bases, J lost 5 bases, and 3 bases stayed unmatched. CDR3 DNA sequence: TGTGCCAGCAGGGCGACTAGCGGGGAGACCCAGTACTTC. This translates into CASRATSGETQYF.

This clone was seen only a few times. V gene TRBV7-2 combines with J gene TRBJ2-6; D uncertain. V lost 5 bases, J lost 2 bases, and 10 bases lay in between. The germline gives CDR1 SGHTA, CDR2 FQGNSA. The length of the CDR3 is 15 residues. CDR3 sequence (DNA): TGTGCCAGCAGCGCAGAGGTGGCTGGGGCCAACGTCCTGACTTTC. The encoded protein is CASSAEVAGANVLTF.

This clone was counted a few times. The chain carries TRBV5-1 and TRBJ2-7; D may match TRBD1 or TRBD2 (5 bases each). Trimming removed 7 bases at V and 3 bases at J, with 20 bases between. Germline CDR1 SGHRS, CDR2 YFSETQ. The length of the CDR3 is 15 residues. CDR3 protein: CASCHGTDEDYEQYV. DNA for the CDR3: TGCGCCAGCTGCCATGGGACCGACGAAGACTACGAGCAGTACGTC.

This clone was counted between two and nine times. The V call is TRBV30, the J call TRBJ1-2, with D hard to call. V lost 8 bases to trimming and J lost 4 bases, with 17 bases between them. This CDR3 is built from 13 residues. Germline-derived CDR1 and CDR2 are GTSNPN and SVGIG (reference sequence). The CDR3 coding sequence is TGTGCCACCGCAGTACGGGTAGGCTATGGCTACACCTTC. Its protein is CATAVRVGYGYTF.

The chain links TRBV7-8 to TRBJ1-2, with D perhaps TRBD1 (6 bases). Germline V gene sequence: CDR1 SGHVS, CDR2 FQNEAQ. With 2 bases removed from V and 7 bases from J, the gap between germline ends came to 14 bases. The CDR3 consists of 14 residues. CDR3 amino acids: CASSLRLGASGYTF. For the CDR3, the DNA is TGTGCCAGCAGCTTAAGGCTGGGGGCAAGTGGCTACACCTTC.

The chain couples TRBV18 to TRBJ2-4; D call uncertain. The V gene lost 4 bases and the J gene lost 0 bases, with 10 bases spanning the gap. The CDR3 is made up of 15 amino acids. Looked up from germline, CDR1 is KGHSH and CDR2 is LQKENI. CDR3 amino acids: CASSRPEVAKNIQYF. The DNA for the CDR3 is TGTGCCAGCTCACGACCAGAGGTAGCCAAAAACATTCAGTACTTC.

This rearrangement joins TRBV9 to TRBJ2-1, with a tentative D call TRBD2 (5 bases). The CDR3 loop spans 15 amino acids. The ends were cut back, 3 bases at V and 10 bases at J, with 20 bases in the middle. CDR1 and CDR2 from the germline V gene are SGDLS and YYNGEE. The CDR3 DNA is TGTGCCAGCAGCGCCCGCGGCGGAGGCACCCAAGAGCAGTTCTTC. It encodes CASSARGGGTQEQFF.

This clone has just a few counts. This chain connects TRBV6-5 to TRBJ2-4, with TRBD1 identical over 10 bases. From germline, CDR1 is MNHEY and CDR2 SVGAGI. The length of the CDR3 is 15 residues. Trimming took 6 bases from V and 0 from J; bases not matched to a gene: 2. CDR3 in amino acids: CASRGQGLAKNIQYF. CDR3 bases: TGTGCCAGCAGGGGACAGGGGCTAGCCAAAAACATTCAGTACTTC.